These 2 T cell receptor beta chains came from one sample sequenced in a study of cytomegalovirus exposure and HLA in healthy donors. Use of 60 Vbeta and 13 Jbeta primers characterized the PCR. TCRdb's copy holds only in-frame clones and misses some; the assay was immunoSEQ multiplex PCR. Here the sample spans 140,000 to 150,000 clones, around 78% being singletons. The specimen sequenced was PBMCs. All receptors derive from a man aged 35-49 years in good health and CMV-seropositive.

This chain links TRBV6-6 with TRBJ2-7; D may be TRBD2 (5 bases). This CDR3 is built from 14 residues. Germline CDR1 is MNHNY and CDR2 is SVGAGI (reference sequence). V was shortened by 8 bases and J by 0 bases, with 14 bases between the two germline ends. The CDR3 DNA is TGTGCCAGCTATCTCGGACTGGCCTCCTACGAGCAGTACTTC. Translated, it gives CASYLGLASYEQYF.

This chain links TRBV5-4 with TRBJ2-1; 8 bases are shared with TRBD2. In germline, CDR1 is SGHNT, CDR2 YYREEE (reference sequence). CDR3 length: 17 residues. Trimming at V came to 0 bases and at J to 1 base, leaving 6 bases not matched to a gene. DNA of the CDR3: TGTGCCAGCAGCTTGGATCTGGCTAGCGGGTCCTACAATGAGCAGTTCTTC. Its translation: CASSLDLASGSYNEQFF.